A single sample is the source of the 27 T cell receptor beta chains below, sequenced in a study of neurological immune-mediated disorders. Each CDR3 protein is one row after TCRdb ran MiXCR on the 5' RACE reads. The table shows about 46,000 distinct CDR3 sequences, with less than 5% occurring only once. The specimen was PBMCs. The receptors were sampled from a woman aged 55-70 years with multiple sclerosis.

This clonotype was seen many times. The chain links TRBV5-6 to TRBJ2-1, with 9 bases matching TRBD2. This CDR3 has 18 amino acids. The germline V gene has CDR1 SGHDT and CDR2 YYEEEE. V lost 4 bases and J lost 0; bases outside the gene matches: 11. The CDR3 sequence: CASSRLLAGVYSYNEQFF. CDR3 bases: TGTGCCAGCAGCCGGCTGTTAGCGGGAGTTTACTCCTACAATGAGCAGTTCTTC. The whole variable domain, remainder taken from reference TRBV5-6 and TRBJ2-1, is DAGVTQSPTHLIKTRGQQVTLRCSPKSGHDTVSWYQQALGQGPQFIFQYYEEEERQRGNFPDRFSGHQFPNYSSELNVNALLLGDSALYLCASSRLLAGVYSYNEQFFGPGTRLTVL.

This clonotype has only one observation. CDR3 bases: TGCAGTGCCACTCACCCGACAGGGGGCACCTACGAGCAGTACTTC. As protein: CSATHPTGGTYEQYF. This chain uses TRBV20-1 with TRBJ2-7; 10 bases line up with TRBD1. In germline, CDR1 is DFQATT, CDR2 SNEGSKA (reference sequence). The CDR3 has 15 amino acids. The junction had 10 bases not matched to a gene; V was cut back by 6 bases and J by 2 bases.

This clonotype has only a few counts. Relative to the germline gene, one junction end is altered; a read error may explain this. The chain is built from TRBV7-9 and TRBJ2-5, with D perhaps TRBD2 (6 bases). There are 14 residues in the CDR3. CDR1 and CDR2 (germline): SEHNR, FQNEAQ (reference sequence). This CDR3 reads CASSFSAGAESQYF. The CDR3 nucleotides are TGTGCCAGCAGCTTTTCAGCGGGCGCTGAGAGCCAGTACTTC.

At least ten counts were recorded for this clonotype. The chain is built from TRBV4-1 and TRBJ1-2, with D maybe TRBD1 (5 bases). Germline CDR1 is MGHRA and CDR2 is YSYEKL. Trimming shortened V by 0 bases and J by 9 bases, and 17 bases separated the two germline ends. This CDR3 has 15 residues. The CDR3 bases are TGCGCCAGCAGCCAAGATCGGTCAGGGACGGGGAGCTACACCTTC. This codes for CASSQDRSGTGSYTF.

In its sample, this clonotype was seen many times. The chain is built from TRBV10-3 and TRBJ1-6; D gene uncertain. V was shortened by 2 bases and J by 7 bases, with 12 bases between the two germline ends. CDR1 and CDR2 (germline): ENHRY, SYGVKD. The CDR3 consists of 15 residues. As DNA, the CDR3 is TGTGCCATCAGTGAGCGCTTATTCTCGAATTCACCCCTCCACTTT. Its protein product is CAISERLFSNSPLHF.

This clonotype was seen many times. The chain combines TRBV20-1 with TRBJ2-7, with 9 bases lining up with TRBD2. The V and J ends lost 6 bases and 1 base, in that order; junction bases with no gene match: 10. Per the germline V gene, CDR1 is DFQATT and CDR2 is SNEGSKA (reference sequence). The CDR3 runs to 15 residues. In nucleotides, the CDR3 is TGCAGTGCCCAGAAGGCTCTAGCGGGGTCCTACGAGCAGTACTTC. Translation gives CSAQKALAGSYEQYF.

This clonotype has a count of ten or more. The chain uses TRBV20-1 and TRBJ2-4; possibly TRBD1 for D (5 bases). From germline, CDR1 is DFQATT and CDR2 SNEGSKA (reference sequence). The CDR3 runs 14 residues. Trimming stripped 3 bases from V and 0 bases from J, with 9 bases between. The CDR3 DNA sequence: TGCAGTGCTAGGGAGACAGTAGCCAAAAACATTCAGTACTTC. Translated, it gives CSARETVAKNIQYF.

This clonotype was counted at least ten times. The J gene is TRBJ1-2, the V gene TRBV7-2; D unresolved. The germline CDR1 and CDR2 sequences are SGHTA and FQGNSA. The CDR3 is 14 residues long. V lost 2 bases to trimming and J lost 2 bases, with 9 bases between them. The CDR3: CASSLHGGNYGYTF. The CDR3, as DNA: TGTGCCAGCAGCTTACATGGAGGAAACTATGGCTACACCTTC.

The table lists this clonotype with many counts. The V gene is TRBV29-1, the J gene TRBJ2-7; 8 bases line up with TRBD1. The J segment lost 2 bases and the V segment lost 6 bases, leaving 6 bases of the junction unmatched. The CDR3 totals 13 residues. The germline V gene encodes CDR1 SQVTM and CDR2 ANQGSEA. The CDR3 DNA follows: TGCAGCGTCCGTGCAGGGGGCCCCTACGAGCAGTACTTC. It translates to CSVRAGGPYEQYF.

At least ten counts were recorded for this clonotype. The CDR3 loop reads CSARGPRRWGNEQFF. The CDR3 nucleotides read TGCAGTGCTAGGGGACCCCGTAGATGGGGCAATGAGCAGTTCTTC. The chain carries TRBV20-1 and TRBJ2-1; D tentatively fits TRBD1 or TRBD2 (5 bases each). CDR1 DFQATT and CDR2 SNEGSKA come from the germline V gene (reference sequence). V was shortened by 3 bases and J by 6 bases, with 18 bases between the two germline ends. The CDR3 runs to 15 residues.

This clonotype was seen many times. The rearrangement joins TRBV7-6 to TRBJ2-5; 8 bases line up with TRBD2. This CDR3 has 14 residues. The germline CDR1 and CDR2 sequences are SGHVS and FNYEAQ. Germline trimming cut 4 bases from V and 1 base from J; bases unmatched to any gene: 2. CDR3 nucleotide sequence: TGTGCCAGCAGCTACGGGAGGGGCCAAGAGACCCAGTACTTC. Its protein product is CASSYGRGQETQYF.

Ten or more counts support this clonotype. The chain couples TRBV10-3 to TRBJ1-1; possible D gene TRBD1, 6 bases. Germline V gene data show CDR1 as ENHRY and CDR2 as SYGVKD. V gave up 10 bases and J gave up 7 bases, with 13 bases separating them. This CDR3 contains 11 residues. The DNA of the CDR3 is TGTGCCACCTCCAAGGACAGTGAAGCTTTCTTT. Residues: CATSKDSEAFF.

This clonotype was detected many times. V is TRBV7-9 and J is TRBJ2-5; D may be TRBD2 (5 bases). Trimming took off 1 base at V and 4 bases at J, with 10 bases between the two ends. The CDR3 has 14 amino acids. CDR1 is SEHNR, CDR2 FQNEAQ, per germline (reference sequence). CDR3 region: CASSLVLGGETQYF. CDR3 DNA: TGTGCCAGCAGCTTAGTACTAGGCGGAGAGACCCAGTACTTC.

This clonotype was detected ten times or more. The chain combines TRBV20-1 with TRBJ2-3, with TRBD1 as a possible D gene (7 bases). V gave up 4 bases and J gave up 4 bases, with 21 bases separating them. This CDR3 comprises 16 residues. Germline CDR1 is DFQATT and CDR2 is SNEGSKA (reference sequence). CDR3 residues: CSATPWAQGGADTQYF. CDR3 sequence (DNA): TGCAGTGCTACCCCCTGGGCCCAGGGGGGCGCAGATACGCAGTATTTT.

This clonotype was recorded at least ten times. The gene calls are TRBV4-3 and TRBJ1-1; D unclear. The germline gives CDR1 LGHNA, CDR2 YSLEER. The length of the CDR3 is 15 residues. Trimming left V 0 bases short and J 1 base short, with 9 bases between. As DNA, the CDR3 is TGCGCCAGCAGCCAAGATTGGGAAGCGAACACTGAAGCTTTCTTT. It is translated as CASSQDWEANTEAFF.

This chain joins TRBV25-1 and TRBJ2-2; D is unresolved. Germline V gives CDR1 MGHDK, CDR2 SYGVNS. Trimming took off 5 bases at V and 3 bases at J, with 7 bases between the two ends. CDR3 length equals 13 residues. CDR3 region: CASSHADTGELFF. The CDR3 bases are TGTGCCAGCAGTCATGCAGACACCGGGGAGCTGTTTTTT.

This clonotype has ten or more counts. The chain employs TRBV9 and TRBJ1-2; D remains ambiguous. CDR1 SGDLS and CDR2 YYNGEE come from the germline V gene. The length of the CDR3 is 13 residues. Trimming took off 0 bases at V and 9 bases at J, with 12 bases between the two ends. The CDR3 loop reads CASSVDAGPRYTF. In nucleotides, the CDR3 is TGTGCCAGCAGCGTAGATGCAGGACCCCGCTACACCTTC.

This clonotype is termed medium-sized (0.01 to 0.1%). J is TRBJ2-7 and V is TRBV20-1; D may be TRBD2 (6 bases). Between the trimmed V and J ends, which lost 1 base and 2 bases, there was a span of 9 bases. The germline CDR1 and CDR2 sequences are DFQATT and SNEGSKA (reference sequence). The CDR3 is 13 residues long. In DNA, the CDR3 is TGCAGTGCTAGAGGCGGGACCCCCTACGAGCAGTACTTC. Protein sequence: CSARGGTPYEQYF.

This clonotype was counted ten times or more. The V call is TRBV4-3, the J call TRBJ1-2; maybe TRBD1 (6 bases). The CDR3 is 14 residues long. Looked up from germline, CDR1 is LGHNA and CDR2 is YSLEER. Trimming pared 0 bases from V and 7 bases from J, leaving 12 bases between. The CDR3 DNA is TGCGCCAGCAGCCAAGAATGGGGGGGCGGTGGCTACACCTTC. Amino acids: CASSQEWGGGGYTF.

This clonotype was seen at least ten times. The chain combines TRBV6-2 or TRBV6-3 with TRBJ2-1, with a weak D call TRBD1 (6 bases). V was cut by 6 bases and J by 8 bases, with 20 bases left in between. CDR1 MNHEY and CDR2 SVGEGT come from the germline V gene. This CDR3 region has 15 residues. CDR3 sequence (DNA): TGTGCCAGCAGCCCGGACAGCTGGTCCATTTATGAGCAGTTCTTC. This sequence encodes CASSPDSWSIYEQFF.

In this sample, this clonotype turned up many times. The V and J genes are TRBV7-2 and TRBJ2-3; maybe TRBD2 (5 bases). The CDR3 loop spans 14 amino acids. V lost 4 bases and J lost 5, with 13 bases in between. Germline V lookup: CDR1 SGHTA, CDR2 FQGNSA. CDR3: CASSSGPAGDTQYF. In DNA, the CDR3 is TGTGCCAGCAGCTCCGGGCCCGCGGGAGATACGCAGTATTTT.

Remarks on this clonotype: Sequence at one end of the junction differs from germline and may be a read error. The CDR3 protein is CASSLGDRAGETQYF. CDR3 coding DNA: TGTGCTAGCAGTTTAGGCGACAGGGCAGGAGAGACCCAGTACTTC. The genes are TRBV12-3 or TRBV12-4 and TRBJ2-5; 7 bases agree with TRBD1. CDR3 length: 15 residues.

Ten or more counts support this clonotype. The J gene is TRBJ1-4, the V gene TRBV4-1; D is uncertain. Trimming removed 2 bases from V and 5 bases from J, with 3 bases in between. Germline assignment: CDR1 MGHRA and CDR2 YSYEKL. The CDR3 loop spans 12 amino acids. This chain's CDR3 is CASSQRNEKLFF. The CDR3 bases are TGCGCCAGCAGCCAACGGAATGAAAAACTGTTTTTT.

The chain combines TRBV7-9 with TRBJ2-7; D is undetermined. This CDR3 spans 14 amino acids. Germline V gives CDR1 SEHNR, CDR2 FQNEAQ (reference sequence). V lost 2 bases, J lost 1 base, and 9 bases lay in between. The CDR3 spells CASSLSYVSYEQYF. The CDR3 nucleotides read TGTGCCAGCAGCTTATCGTACGTTTCCTACGAGCAGTACTTC.

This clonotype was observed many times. The DNA for the CDR3 is TGCAGCGTCCGGACTAGCGGGAGGGAGGCAGATACGCAGTATTTT. Amino acids: CSVRTSGREADTQYF. The chain combines TRBV29-1 with TRBJ2-3; 15 bases match TRBD2. V dropped 6 bases and J dropped 4; count of bases not matched to a gene: 5. Germline CDR1 and CDR2: SQVTM and ANQGSEA. The CDR3 runs 15 residues.

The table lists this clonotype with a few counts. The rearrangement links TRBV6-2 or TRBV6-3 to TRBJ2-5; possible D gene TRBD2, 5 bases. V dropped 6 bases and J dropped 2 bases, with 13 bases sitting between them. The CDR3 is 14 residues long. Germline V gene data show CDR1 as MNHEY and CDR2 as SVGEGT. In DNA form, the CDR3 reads TGTGCCAGCAGCAGGACTGGAGTTCAAGAGACCCAGTACTTC. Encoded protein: CASSRTGVQETQYF.

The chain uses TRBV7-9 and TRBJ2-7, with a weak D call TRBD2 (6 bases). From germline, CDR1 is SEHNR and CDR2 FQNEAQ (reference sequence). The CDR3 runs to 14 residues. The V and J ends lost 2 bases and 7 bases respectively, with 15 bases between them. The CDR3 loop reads CASSLSGGGQEQYF. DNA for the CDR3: TGTGCCAGCAGCTTATCAGGTGGAGGGCAGGAGCAGTACTTC.